Listed below are T cell receptor beta chains from one sample, sequenced in a study of T cell clones after liver transplantation. Generated by immunoSEQ multiplex PCR, the TCRdb table keeps only in-frame clones and is missing some. The sample carries some 120,000 clones, just over 90% recorded once. Sequences were derived from CD4+ T cells from blood, sampled 12 months after liver transplant. Source of these receptors: a human patient who received a liver transplant. Some T cells may trace back to the graft donor. CDR3s include the opening cysteine and the closing phenylalanine or tryptophan. D genes are given only for firm matches. Part of the rows lack a size; the others show once, few, many or a class for expanded clones.

d_gene: NA
abundance: once
j_gene: TRBJ2-2
v_gene: TRBV5-1
CDR3aa: CAGSFRALETANTGELFF
CDR3nt: TGCGCCGGCAGCTTTAGGGCATTGGAAACTGCGAACACCGGGGAGCTGTTTTTT

d_gene: TRBD2
abundance: NA
j_gene: TRBJ2-7
v_gene: TRBV5-1
CDR3aa: CASASGSDSYEQYF
CDR3nt: TGCGCCAGTGCTAGCGGGAGCGATTCCTACGAGCAGTACTTC

d_gene: TRBD1
abundance: NA
j_gene: TRBJ1-1
v_gene: TRBV14
CDR3aa: CASSHRTGTGNTEAFF
CDR3nt: TGTGCCAGCAGCCACCGGACAGGGACCGGGAACACTGAAGCTTTCTTT

d_gene: NA
abundance: NA
j_gene: TRBJ2-1
v_gene: TRBV7-3
CDR3aa: CASSFDNEQFF
CDR3nt: TGTGCCAGCAGCTTCGACAATGAGCAGTTCTTC

d_gene: NA
abundance: NA
j_gene: TRBJ2-1
v_gene: TRBV5-1
CDR3aa: CASSRDFGSYNEQFF
CDR3nt: TGCGCCAGCAGCAGGGACTTCGGCTCCTACAATGAGCAGTTCTTC

d_gene: NA
abundance: once
j_gene: TRBJ1-3
v_gene: TRBV11-3
CDR3aa: CASSLIRFGSGNTIYF
CDR3nt: TGTGCCAGCAGCCTCATACGGTTTGGCTCTGGAAACACCATATATTTT

d_gene: NA
abundance: NA
j_gene: TRBJ2-7
v_gene: TRBV7-8
CDR3aa: CASSPRPGRDRYEQYF
CDR3nt: TGTGCCAGCAGCCCCCGCCCGGGCAGGGATCGATACGAGCAGTACTTC

d_gene: NA
abundance: NA
j_gene: TRBJ2-3
v_gene: TRBV11-3
CDR3aa: CASSPRLDTQYF
CDR3nt: TGTGCCAGCTCTCCCCGCCTAGATACGCAGTATTTT

d_gene: TRBD1
abundance: NA
j_gene: TRBJ2-5
v_gene: TRBV5-5
CDR3aa: CASSLQNTGVETQYF
CDR3nt: TGTGCCAGCAGCCTACAGAATACAGGGGTCGAGACCCAGTACTTC

d_gene: NA
abundance: NA
j_gene: TRBJ2-5
v_gene: TRBV18
CDR3aa: CATNRAATETQYF
CDR3nt: TGTGCCACTAACAGGGCGGCCACAGAGACCCAGTACTTC

d_gene: NA
abundance: few
j_gene: TRBJ2-3
v_gene: TRBV27
CDR3aa: CASSPRGAINTDTQYF
CDR3nt: TGTGCCAGCAGTCCCCGTGGGGCAATTAACACAGATACGCAGTATTTT

d_gene: NA
abundance: NA
j_gene: TRBJ1-5
v_gene: TRBV27
CDR3aa: CASSSRAGQPQHF
CDR3nt: TGTGCCAGCAGTTCCAGGGCGGGTCAGCCCCAGCATTTT

d_gene: TRBD2
abundance: once
j_gene: TRBJ2-3
v_gene: TRBV11-2
CDR3aa: CASGAGLAGTNTQYF
CDR3nt: TGTGCCAGCGGAGCGGGACTAGCGGGAACAAATACGCAGTATTTT

d_gene: NA
abundance: NA
j_gene: TRBJ2-3
v_gene: TRBV21-1
CDR3aa: CASSAYNLAGTDTQYF
CDR3nt: TGTGCCAGCAGCGCGTACAATCTAGCGGGCACAGATACGCAGTATTTT

d_gene: NA
abundance: NA
j_gene: TRBJ2-7
v_gene: TRBV6-1
CDR3aa: CASSGLAYEQYF
CDR3nt: TGTGCCAGCAGTGGCCTTGCTTACGAGCAGTACTTC

d_gene: TRBD2
abundance: NA
j_gene: TRBJ2-3
v_gene: TRBV5-1
CDR3aa: CATNKGLAVTDTQYF
CDR3nt: TGCGCCACAAACAAGGGACTAGCGGTCACAGATACGCAGTATTTT

d_gene: NA
abundance: NA
j_gene: TRBJ2-5
v_gene: TRBV7-2
CDR3aa: CASSNRETQYF
CDR3nt: TGTGCCAGCAGCAACCGTGAGACCCAGTACTTC

d_gene: NA
abundance: NA
j_gene: TRBJ2-1
v_gene: TRBV7-3
CDR3aa: CASSPRETGNEQFF
CDR3nt: TGTGCCAGCAGCCCCCGGGAGACGGGGAATGAGCAGTTCTTC

d_gene: NA
abundance: NA
j_gene: TRBJ1-2
v_gene: TRBV11-2
CDR3aa: CASSPGGFRDGYTF
CDR3nt: TGTGCCAGCAGCCCTGGGGGGTTTCGGGATGGCTACACCTTC

d_gene: TRBD1
abundance: NA
j_gene: TRBJ2-3
v_gene: TRBV9
CDR3aa: CASSPGQGGTDTQYF
CDR3nt: TGTGCCAGCAGCCCCGGACAGGGAGGCACAGATACGCAGTATTTT

d_gene: NA
abundance: once
j_gene: TRBJ1-2
v_gene: TRBV21-1
CDR3aa: CASSPKVGGDSYGYTF
CDR3nt: TGTGCCAGCAGCCCTAAAGTCGGGGGAGATAGCTATGGCTACACCTTC

d_gene: TRBD1
abundance: NA
j_gene: TRBJ1-1
v_gene: TRBV2
CDR3aa: CASRGQARAEAFF
CDR3nt: TGTGCCAGCAGAGGACAGGCGAGGGCTGAAGCTTTCTTT

d_gene: NA
abundance: NA
j_gene: TRBJ2-1
v_gene: TRBV6-5
CDR3aa: CASGRGKGLPSFF
CDR3nt: TGTGCCAGCGGACGGGGAAAAGGACTGCCCTCGTTCTTC

d_gene: NA
abundance: NA
j_gene: TRBJ2-1
v_gene: TRBV7-9
CDR3aa: CASSSGRFGIDEQFF
CDR3nt: TGTGCCAGCAGCTCCGGCCGATTCGGGATCGATGAGCAGTTCTTC

d_gene: NA
abundance: NA
j_gene: TRBJ2-2
v_gene: TRBV11-2
CDR3aa: CASTVAGFLTGELFF
CDR3nt: TGTGCCAGCACCGTCGCGGGCTTCCTCACCGGGGAGCTGTTTTTT

d_gene: TRBD2
abundance: NA
j_gene: TRBJ2-1
v_gene: TRBV9
CDR3aa: CASSVAGLAGNEQFF
CDR3nt: TGTGCCAGCAGCGTAGCGGGACTAGCGGGTAATGAGCAGTTCTTC

d_gene: NA
abundance: once
j_gene: TRBJ1-3
v_gene: TRBV5-1
CDR3aa: CASSLVPGTSSSGNTIYF
CDR3nt: TGCGCCAGCAGCTTGGTTCCCGGGACGTCGAGCTCTGGAAACACCATATATTTT

d_gene: NA
abundance: NA
j_gene: TRBJ2-7
v_gene: TRBV9
CDR3aa: CASSPRDGAYEQYF
CDR3nt: TGTGCCAGCAGCCCCCGGGACGGCGCCTACGAGCAGTACTTC

d_gene: NA
abundance: NA
j_gene: TRBJ2-7
v_gene: TRBV21-1
CDR3aa: CASSSWASGIYEQYF
CDR3nt: NA

d_gene: NA
abundance: NA
j_gene: TRBJ1-3
v_gene: TRBV6-1
CDR3aa: CASSEGTQGISIYF
CDR3nt: TGTGCCAGCAGTGAAGGGACCCAGGGTATATCCATATATTTT

d_gene: NA
abundance: NA
j_gene: TRBJ1-1
v_gene: TRBV30
CDR3aa: CAWVRMAWLGAFF
CDR3nt: TGTGCCTGGGTGAGGATGGCTTGGCTTGGCGCTTTCTTT